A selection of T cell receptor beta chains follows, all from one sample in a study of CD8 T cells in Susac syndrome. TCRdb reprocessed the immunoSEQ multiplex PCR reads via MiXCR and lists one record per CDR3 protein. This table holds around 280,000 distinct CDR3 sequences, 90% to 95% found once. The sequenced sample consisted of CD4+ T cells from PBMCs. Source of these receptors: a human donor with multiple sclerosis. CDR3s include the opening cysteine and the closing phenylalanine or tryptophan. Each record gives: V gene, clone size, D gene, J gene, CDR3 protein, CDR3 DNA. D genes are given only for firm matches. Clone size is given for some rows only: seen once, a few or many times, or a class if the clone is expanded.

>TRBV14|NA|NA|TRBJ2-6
CASSQEAGFSGANVLTF
TGTGCCAGCAGCCAAGAGGCTGGGTTCTCTGGGGCCAACGTCCTGACTTTC
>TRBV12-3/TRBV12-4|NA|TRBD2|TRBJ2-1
CASSSSLAGGQFF
TGTGCCAGCAGTTCGTCTCTAGCGGGGGGACAGTTCTTC
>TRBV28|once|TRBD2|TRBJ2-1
CASSLAGEVNEQFF
TGTGCCAGCAGTTTAGCGGGAGAGGTCAATGAGCAGTTCTTC
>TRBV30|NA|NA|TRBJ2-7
CAWRQQYSYEQYF
TGTGCCTGGCGACAGCAGTATTCCTACGAGCAGTACTTC
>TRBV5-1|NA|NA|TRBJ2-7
CASSLEPGLHNEQYF
TGCGCCAGCAGCTTGGAGCCAGGGCTACACAACGAGCAGTACTTC
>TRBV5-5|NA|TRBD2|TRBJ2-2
CASSLLAASNTGELFF
TGTGCCAGCAGCCTTCTAGCGGCCTCGAACACCGGGGAGCTGTTTTTT
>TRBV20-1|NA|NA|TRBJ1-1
CSATGGGNTEAFF
TGCAGTGCCACCGGGGGAGGGAACACTGAAGCTTTCTTT
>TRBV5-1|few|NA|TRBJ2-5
CASSLVAGKETQYF
TGCGCCAGCAGCTTGGTGGCAGGGAAAGAGACCCAGTACTTC
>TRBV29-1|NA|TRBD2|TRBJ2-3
CSVAAGDFTDTQYF
TGCAGCGTTGCAGCGGGAGACTTCACAGATACGCAGTATTTT
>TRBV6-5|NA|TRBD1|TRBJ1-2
CASSYPGQGDYGYTF
TGTGCCAGCAGTTACCCTGGACAGGGAGACTATGGCTACACCTTC
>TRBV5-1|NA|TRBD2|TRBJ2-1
CASSRALAGAHEQFF
TGCGCCAGCAGTAGGGCCCTAGCGGGAGCTCATGAGCAGTTCTTC
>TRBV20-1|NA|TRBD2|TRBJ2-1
CSAFPGLANYNEQFF
TGCAGTGCATTCCCGGGACTAGCGAACTACAATGAGCAGTTCTTC
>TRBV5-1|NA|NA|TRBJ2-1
CASSPSLGWDNEQFF
TGCGCCAGCAGCCCATCTCTGGGATGGGACAATGAGCAGTTCTTC
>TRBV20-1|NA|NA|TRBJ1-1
CSASDRGADTEAFF
TGCAGTGCTAGTGATAGGGGCGCGGACACTGAAGCTTTCTTT
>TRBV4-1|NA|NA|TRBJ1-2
CASSPLGVGGYTF
TGCGCCAGCAGCCCGTTAGGGGTTGGAGGCTACACCTTC
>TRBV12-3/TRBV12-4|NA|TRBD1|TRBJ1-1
CASSPGVQGGENTEAFF
TGTGCCAGCAGTCCCGGTGTGCAGGGGGGCGAGAACACTGAAGCTTTCTTT
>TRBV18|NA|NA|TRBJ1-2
CASSPDTGTVNGYTF
TGTGCCAGCTCACCGGATACCGGGACCGTGAATGGCTACACCTTC
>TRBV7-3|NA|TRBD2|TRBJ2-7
CASSLRGGENYEQYF
TGTGCCAGCAGCTTAAGGGGGGGAGAGAACTACGAGCAGTACTTC
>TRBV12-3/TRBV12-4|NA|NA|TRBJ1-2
CASSSKGVSYGYTF
TGTGCCAGCTCTTCAAAGGGGGTCAGCTATGGCTACACCTTC
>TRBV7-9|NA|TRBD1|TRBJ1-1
CASSLGTGWGTTEAFF
TGTGCCAGCAGCTTAGGGACAGGCTGGGGTACCACTGAAGCTTTCTTT
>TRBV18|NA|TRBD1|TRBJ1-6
CASSQRQGSYNSPLHF
TGTGCCAGCTCTCAAAGACAGGGGTCCTATAATTCACCCCTCCACTTT
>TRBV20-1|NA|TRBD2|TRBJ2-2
CSATYGLAGAGELFF
TGCAGTGCTACCTATGGACTAGCGGGAGCCGGGGAGCTGTTTTTT
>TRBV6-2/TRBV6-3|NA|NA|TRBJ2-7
CASRPLREPFYEQYF
TGTGCCAGCAGGCCCTTGAGGGAGCCCTTCTACGAGCAGTACTTC
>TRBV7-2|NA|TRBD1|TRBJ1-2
CASSRDRDFSGYTF
TGTGCCAGCAGCCGGGACAGGGATTTTAGTGGCTACACCTTC
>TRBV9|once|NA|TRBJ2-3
CASSVEGQPWDTQYF
TGTGCCAGCAGCGTAGAGGGTCAGCCTTGGGATACGCAGTATTTT
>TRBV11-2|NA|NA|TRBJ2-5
CASSLQGGMETQYF
TGTGCCAGCAGCTTACAGGGAGGAATGGAGACCCAGTACTTC
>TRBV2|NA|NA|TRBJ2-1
CASSESGLASEQFF
TGTGCCAGCAGTGAATCCGGGCTAGCGAGTGAGCAGTTCTTC
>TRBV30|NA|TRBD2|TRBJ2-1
CAWTAGGSYNEQFF
TGTGCCTGGACCGCGGGGGGCTCCTACAATGAGCAGTTCTTC
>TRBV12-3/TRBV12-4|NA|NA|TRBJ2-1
CASKLTRYNEQFF
TGTGCCAGCAAACTTACTAGGTACAATGAGCAGTTCTTC
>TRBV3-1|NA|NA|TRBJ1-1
CASSQADRDTEAFF
TGTGCCAGCAGCCAAGCGGACAGAGACACTGAAGCTTTCTTT
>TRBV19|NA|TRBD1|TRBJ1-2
CASSMGDSPNYGYTF
TGTGCCAGTAGCATGGGGGACAGCCCTAACTATGGCTACACCTTC
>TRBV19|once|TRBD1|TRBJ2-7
CASSRKDRLSYEQYF
TGTGCCAGTAGTAGGAAGGACAGGCTCTCCTACGAGCAGTACTTC
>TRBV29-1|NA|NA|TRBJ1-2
CSEARAAYGYTF
TGCAGCGAGGCCCGGGCCGCCTATGGCTACACCTTC
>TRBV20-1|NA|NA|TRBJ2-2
CSARDGSFAGELFF
TGCAGTGCTAGAGATGGGAGCTTCGCCGGGGAGCTGTTTTTT
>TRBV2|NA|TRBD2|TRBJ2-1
CASSPGLAGVRQFF
TGTGCCAGCAGTCCGGGACTAGCGGGAGTTCGGCAGTTCTTC
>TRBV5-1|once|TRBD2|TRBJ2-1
CASIPGTTYNEQFF
TGCGCCAGCATCCCCGGGACTACCTACAATGAGCAGTTCTTC
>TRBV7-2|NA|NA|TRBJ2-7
CASMPGATYEQYF
TGTGCCAGCATGCCGGGGGCTACATACGAGCAGTACTTC
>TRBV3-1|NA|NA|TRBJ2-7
CASSQGAVYEQYF
TGTGCCAGCAGCCAAGGAGCGGTCTACGAGCAGTACTTC
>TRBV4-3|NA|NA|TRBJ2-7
CASSQDRRYGYEQYF
TGCGCCAGCAGCCAAGACCGGAGATATGGCTACGAGCAGTACTTC
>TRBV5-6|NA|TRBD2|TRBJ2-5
CASCWRGSCETQYF
TGTGCCAGCTGCTGGCGGGGGTCCTGTGAGACCCAGTACTTC